This T cell receptor beta chain is from a study of T cell responses to AZD1222 COVID-19 vaccine. On this clone: The antigen is undetermined.

Measured with immunoSEQ multiplex PCR; TCRdb has only the in-frame clones, and not every one. In the table there are about 92,000 clones, about nine tenths of which are singletons. Study-level points and caveats: The reported proportion of spike-specific TCRs targeting unmutated variant regions was nearly half.

Germline CDR1 and CDR2: SGHNT and YYREEE (reference sequence). The V and J ends lost 0 bases and 1 base, in that order; junction bases with no gene match: 12. The CDR3 totals 19 residues. The sequence derives from an adult in good health. The rearrangement joins TRBV5-4 to TRBJ2-1, with TRBD2 matching 8 bases. The input for sequencing was peripheral blood, taken on day 0 of AZD1222 vaccination. The CDR3 region is CASSLGGGSGSRSYNEQFF. CDR3 DNA sequence: TGTGCCAGCAGCTTGGGGGGGGGAAGCGGGAGTAGATCCTACAATGAGCAGTTCTTC.